The text below deals with one T cell receptor beta chain. Its antigen is still unknown. These data belong to a study of CD8 T cells in ankylosing spondylitis. Study outcomes and limitations: In ankylosing spondylitis patients, matched synovial fluid reportedly showed significant enrichment of disease-linked clones. Blood from ankylosing spondylitis patients appeared to carry a characteristic roughly eight-variant TCR beta motif.

V dropped 4 bases and J dropped 3; count of bases not matched to a gene: 6. Per germline, CDR1 SGDLS and CDR2 YYNGEE. CDR3 length: 15 residues. Each CDR3 protein gets one entry after TCRdb re-called the 5' RACE reads with MiXCR. This sample has around 150,000 distinct CDR3 sequences; more than 40% occur once, and the top ten carry around 15%. This rearrangement joins TRBV9 to TRBJ2-7; 11 bases line up with TRBD1. This clonotype was sampled from a male donor with ankylosing spondylitis. The sequencing input was synovial fluid, either unsorted or a sorted T cell fraction (not recorded which). The CDR3 reads CASSSTDRGHYEQYF. Written as DNA, the CDR3 is TGTGCCAGCAGCTCGACGGACAGGGGGCACTACGAGCAGTACTTC.